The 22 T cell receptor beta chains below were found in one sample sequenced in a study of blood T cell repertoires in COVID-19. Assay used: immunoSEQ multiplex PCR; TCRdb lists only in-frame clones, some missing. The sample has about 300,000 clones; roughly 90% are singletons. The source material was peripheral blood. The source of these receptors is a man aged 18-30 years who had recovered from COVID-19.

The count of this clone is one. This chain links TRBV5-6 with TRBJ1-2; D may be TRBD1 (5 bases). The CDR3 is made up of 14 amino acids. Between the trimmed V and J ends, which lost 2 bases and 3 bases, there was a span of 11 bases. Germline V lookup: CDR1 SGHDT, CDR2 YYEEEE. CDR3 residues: CASSLFDRDYGYTF. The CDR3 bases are TGTGCCAGCAGCTTATTTGACAGAGACTATGGCTACACCTTC.

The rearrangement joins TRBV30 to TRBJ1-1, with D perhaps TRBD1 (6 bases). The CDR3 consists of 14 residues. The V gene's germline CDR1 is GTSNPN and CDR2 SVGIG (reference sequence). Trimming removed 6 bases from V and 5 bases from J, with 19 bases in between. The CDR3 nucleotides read TGTGCCTGTAAAAATACAGGGTCGGGGACTGAAGCTTTCTTT. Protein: CACKNTGSGTEAFF.

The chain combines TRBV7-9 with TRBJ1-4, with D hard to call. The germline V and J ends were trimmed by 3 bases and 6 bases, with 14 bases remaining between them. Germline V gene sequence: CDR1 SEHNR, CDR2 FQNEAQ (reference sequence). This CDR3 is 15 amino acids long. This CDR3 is CASSFYRPGDEKLFF. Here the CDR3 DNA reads TGTGCCAGCAGCTTCTACAGACCGGGAGATGAAAAACTGTTTTTT.

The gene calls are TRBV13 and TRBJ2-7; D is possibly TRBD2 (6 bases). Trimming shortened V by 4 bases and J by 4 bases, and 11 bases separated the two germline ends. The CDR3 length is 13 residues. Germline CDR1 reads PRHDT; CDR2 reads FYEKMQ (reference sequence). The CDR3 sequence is CASSSGTFYEQYF. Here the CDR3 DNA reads TGTGCCAGCAGCTCTGGGACTTTTTACGAGCAGTACTTC.

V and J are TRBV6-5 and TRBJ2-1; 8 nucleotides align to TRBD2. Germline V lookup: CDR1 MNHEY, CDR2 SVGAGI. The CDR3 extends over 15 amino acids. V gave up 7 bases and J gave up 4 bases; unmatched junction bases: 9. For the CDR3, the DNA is TGTGCCAGCACCCCGGGGGGGGGCGGGTACAATGAGCAGTTCTTC. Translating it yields CASTPGGGGYNEQFF.

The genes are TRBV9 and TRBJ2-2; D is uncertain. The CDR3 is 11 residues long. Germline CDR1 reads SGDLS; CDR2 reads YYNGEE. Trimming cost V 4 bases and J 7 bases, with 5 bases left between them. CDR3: CASSIRGELFF. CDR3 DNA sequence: TGTGCCAGCAGCATCCGCGGGGAGCTGTTTTTT.

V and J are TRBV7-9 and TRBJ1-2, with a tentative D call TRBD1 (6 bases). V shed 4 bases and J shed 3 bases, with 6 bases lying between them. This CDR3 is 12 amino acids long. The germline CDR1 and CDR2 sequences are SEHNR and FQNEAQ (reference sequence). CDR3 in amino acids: CASSSGDYGYTF. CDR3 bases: TGTGCCAGCAGCTCAGGGGACTATGGCTACACCTTC. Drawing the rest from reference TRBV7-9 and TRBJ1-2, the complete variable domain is DTGVSQNPRHKITKRGQNVTFRCDPISEHNRLYWYRQTLGQGPEFLTYFQNEAQLEKSRLLSDRFSAERPKGSFSTLEIQRTEQGDSAMYLCASSSGDYGYTFGSGTRLTVV.

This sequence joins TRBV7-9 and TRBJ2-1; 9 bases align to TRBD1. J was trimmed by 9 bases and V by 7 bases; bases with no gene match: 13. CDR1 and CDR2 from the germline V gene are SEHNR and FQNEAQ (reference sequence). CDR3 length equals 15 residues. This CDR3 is CASTPRTGARGEQFF. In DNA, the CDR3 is TGTGCCAGCACCCCTCGGACAGGGGCAAGGGGTGAGCAGTTCTTC. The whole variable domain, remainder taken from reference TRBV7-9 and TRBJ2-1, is DTGVSQNPRHKITKRGQNVTFRCDPISEHNRLYWYRQTLGQGPEFLTYFQNEAQLEKSRLLSDRFSAERPKGSFSTLEIQRTEQGDSAMYLCASTPRTGARGEQFFGPGTRLTVL.

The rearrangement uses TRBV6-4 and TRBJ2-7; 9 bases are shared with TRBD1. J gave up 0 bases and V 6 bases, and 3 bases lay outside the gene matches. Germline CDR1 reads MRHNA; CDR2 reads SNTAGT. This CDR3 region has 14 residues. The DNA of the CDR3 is TGTGCCAGCAGGGAACAGGGGGCCTCCTACGAGCAGTACTTC. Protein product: CASREQGASYEQYF.

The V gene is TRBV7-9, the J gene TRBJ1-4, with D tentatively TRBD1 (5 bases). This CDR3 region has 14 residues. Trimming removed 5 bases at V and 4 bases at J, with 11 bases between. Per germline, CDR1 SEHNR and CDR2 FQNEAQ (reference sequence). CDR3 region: CASSPGPVNEKLFF. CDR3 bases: TGTGCCAGCAGCCCAGGGCCCGTTAATGAAAAACTGTTTTTT.

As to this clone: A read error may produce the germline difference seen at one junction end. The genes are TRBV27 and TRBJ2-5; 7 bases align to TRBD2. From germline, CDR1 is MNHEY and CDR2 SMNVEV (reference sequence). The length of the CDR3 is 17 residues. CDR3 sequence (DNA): TGTGCCAGCAGTATATCCCCTAGCGGAACCCGGGGAGAGACCCAGTACTTC. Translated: CASSISPSGTRGETQYF.

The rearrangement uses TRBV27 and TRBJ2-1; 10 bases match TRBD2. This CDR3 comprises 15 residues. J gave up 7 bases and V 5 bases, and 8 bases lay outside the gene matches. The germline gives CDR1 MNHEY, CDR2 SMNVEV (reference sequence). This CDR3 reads CASSGASGSLNEQFF. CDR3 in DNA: TGTGCCAGCAGTGGGGCTAGCGGGAGTTTGAATGAGCAGTTCTTC.

The CDR3 sequence: CASSWDRRNTGELFF. CDR3 coding DNA: TGCGCCAGCAGTTGGGACAGGCGGAACACCGGGGAGCTGTTTTTT. J is TRBJ2-2 and V is TRBV10-2; 8 bases fit TRBD1. The CDR3 loop spans 15 amino acids. The junction had 3 bases not matched to a gene; V was cut back by 5 bases and J by 1 base. CDR1 is WSHSY and CDR2 is SAAADI in the germline V gene.

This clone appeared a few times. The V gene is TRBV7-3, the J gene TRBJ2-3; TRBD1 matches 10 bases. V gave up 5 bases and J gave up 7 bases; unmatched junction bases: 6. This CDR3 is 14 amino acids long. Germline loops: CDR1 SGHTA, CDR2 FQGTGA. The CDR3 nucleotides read TGTGCCAGCAGCCCGGCGGGACAGGGGAATACGCAGTATTTT. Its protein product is CASSPAGQGNTQYF.

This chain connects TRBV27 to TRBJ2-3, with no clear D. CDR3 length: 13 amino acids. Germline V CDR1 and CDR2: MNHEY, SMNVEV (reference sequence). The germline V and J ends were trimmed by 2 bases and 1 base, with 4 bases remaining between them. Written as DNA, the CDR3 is TGTGCCAGCAGTTTAACAGGCACAGATACGCAGTATTTT. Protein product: CASSLTGTDTQYF.

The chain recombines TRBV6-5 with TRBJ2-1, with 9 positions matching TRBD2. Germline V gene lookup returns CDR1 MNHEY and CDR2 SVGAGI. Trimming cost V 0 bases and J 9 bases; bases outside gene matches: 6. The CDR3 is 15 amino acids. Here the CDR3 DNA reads TGTGCCAGCAGTTACTCGCCTAGCGGGGTTCCTGAGCAGTTCTTC. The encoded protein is CASSYSPSGVPEQFF.

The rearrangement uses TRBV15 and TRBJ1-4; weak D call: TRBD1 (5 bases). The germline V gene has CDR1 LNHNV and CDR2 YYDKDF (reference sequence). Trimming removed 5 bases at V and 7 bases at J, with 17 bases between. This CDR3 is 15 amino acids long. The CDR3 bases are TGTGCCACCAGCCCCCGTAGTGGGGGGTCTGAAAAACTGTTTTTT. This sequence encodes CATSPRSGGSEKLFF.

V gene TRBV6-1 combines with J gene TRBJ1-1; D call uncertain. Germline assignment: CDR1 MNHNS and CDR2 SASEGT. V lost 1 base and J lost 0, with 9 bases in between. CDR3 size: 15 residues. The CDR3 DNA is TGTGCCAGCAGTGAAGAGCTGAATCTGAACACTGAAGCTTTCTTT. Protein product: CASSEELNLNTEAFF.

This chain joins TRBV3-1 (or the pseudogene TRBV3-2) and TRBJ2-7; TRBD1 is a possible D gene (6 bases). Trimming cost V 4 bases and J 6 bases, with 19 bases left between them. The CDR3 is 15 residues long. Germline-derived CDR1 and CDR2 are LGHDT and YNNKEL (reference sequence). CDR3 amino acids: CASSRSGTFRLEQYF. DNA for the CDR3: TGTGCCAGCAGCCGGTCCGGGACATTCCGACTCGAGCAGTACTTC.

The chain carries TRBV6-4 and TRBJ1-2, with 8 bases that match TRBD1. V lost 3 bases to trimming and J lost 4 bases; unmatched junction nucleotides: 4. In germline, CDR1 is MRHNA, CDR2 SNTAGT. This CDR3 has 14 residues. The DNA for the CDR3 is TGTGCCAGCAGTGAGGGGACAGGCCTCTATGGCTACACCTTC. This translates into CASSEGTGLYGYTF.

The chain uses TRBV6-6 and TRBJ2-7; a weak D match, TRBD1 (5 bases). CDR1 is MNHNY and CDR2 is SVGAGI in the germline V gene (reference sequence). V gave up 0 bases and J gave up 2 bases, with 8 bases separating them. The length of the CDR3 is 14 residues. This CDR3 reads CASSYSPGPYEQYF. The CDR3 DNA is TGTGCCAGCAGTTACTCTCCAGGGCCCTACGAGCAGTACTTC.

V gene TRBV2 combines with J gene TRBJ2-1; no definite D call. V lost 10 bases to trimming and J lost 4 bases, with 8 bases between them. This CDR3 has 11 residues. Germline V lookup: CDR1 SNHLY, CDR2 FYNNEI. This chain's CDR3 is CANYLYNEQFF. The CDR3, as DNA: TGTGCCAACTATCTTTACAATGAGCAGTTCTTC.